This T cell receptor (beta chain) comes out of a study of vaccination effects on CD4 cells after COVID-19. Study observations and caveats: By a late point after vaccination, infection- and vaccine-induced clones had shrunk markedly through clonal contraction.

CD4+ T cells specific for antigen were expanded with viral peptide pools by the ViraFEST assay before sequencing. Cultured cells yielded isolated CD4+ T cells after less than 11 days. Having tested negative for nucleocapsid antibodies, the vaccine recipients showed no prior SARS-CoV-2 infection. IL-2 medium was substituted for half the medium on days 3 and 7. Note on this clone: Its antigen is undetermined.

The CDR3 loop spans 11 amino acids. Germline CDR1 DFQATT, CDR2 SNEGSKA (reference sequence). The protocol was immunoSEQ multiplex PCR, while the TCRdb copy is restricted to in-frame clones and leaves out a portion. The table has 20,000 to 25,000 clones, over 55% seen once. The chain couples TRBV20-1 to TRBJ1-1; D unresolved. Sequences were derived from CD4+ T cells from PBMCs cultured with HCoV-OC43 spike peptides, sampled before COVID-19 vaccination. Stated subset: HCoV-OC43 spike overlapping peptide pool stimulation. The TCR sequence derives from a human donor who received a COVID-19 vaccine. Here the CDR3 DNA reads TGCAGCCCATCCCGCGGCACTGAAGCTTTCTTT. Protein sequence: CSPSRGTEAFF.